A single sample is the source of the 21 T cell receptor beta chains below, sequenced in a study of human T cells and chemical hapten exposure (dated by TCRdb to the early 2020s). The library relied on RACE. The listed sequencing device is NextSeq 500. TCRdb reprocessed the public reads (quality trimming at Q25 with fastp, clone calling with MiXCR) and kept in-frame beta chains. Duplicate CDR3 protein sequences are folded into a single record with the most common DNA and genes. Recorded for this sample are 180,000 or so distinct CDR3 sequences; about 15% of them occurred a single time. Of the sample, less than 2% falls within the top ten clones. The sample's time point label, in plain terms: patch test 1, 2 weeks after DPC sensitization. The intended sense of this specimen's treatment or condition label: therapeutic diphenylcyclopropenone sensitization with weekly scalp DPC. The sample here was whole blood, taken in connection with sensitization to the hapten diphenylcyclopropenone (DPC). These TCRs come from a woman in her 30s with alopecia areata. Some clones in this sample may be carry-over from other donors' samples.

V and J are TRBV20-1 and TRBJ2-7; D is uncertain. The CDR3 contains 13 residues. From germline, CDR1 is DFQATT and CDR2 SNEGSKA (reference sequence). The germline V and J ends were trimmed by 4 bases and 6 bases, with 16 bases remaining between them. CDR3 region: CSANRKQPTEQYF. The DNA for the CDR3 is TGCAGTGCTAATCGGAAGCAACCGACCGAGCAGTACTTC.

Here the CDR3 DNA reads TGTGCCAGCAGTTTTAACCGGGACAGCAATCAGCCCCAGCATTTT. It specifies CASSFNRDSNQPQHF. The V gene is TRBV6-5, the J gene TRBJ1-5; tentative D call: TRBD1 (5 bases). V was trimmed by 4 bases and J by 1 base, leaving 11 bases between them. Per the germline V gene, CDR1 is MNHEY and CDR2 is SVGAGI. The CDR3 length is 15 residues.

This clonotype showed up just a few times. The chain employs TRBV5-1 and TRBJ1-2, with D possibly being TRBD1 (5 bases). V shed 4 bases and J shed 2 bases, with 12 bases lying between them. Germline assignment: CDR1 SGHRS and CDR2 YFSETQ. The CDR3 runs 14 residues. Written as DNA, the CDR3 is TGCGCCAGCAGCGCCGGGACCGCCAACTATGGCTACACCTTC. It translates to CASSAGTANYGYTF.

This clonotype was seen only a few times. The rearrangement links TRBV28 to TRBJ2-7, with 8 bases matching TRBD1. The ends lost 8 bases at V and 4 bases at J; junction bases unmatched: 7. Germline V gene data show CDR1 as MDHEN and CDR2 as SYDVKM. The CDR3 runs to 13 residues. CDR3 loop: CASGPGQAYEQYF. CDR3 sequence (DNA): TGTGCCAGCGGGCCGGGACAGGCTTACGAGCAGTACTTC.

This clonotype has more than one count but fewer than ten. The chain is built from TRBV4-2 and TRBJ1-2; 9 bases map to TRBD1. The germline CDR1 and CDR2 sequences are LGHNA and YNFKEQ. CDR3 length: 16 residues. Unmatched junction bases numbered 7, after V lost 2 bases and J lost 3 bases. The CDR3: CASSQPGQGSDYGYTF. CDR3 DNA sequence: TGTGCCAGCAGCCAACCGGGACAGGGCTCCGACTATGGCTACACCTTC.

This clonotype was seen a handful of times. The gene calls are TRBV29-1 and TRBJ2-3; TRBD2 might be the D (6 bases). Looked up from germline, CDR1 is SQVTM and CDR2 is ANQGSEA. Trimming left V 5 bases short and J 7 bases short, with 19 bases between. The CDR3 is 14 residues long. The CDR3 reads CSVPLVEGMNTQYF. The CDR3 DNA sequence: TGCAGCGTTCCGCTAGTGGAGGGCATGAATACGCAGTATTTT.

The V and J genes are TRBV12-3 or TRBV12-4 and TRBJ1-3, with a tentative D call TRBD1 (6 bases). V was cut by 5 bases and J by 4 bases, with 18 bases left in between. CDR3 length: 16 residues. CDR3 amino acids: CASSRAGVYLGNTIYF. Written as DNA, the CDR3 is TGTGCCAGCAGTCGGGCAGGGGTTTACCTCGGAAACACCATATATTTT.

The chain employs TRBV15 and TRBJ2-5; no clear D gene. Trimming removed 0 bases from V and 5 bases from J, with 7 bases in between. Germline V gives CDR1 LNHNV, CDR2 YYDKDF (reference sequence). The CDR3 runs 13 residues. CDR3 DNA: TGTGCCACCAGCAGAGATCGGCAGGAGACCCAGTACTTC. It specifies CATSRDRQETQYF.

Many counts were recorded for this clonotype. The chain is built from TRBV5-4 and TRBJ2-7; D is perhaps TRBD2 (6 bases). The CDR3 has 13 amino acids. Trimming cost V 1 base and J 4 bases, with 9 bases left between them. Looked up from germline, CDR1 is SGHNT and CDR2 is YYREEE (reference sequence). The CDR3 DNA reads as TGTGCCAGCAGCTTGCAGGGAGGTTACGAGCAGTACTTC. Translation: CASSLQGGYEQYF.

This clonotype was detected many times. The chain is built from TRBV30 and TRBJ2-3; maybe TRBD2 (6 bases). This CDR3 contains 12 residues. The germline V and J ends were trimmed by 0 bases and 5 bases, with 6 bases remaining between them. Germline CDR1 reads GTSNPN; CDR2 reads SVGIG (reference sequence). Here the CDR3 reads CAWSVGGDTQYF. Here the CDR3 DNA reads TGTGCCTGGAGTGTGGGGGGAGATACGCAGTATTTT.

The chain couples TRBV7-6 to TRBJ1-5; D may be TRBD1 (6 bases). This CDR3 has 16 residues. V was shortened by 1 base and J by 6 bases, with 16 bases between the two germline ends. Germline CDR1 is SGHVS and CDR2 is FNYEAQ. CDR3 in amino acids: CASSLDLGGGGQPQHF. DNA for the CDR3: TGTGCCAGCAGCTTAGATCTTGGGGGCGGAGGTCAGCCCCAGCATTTT.

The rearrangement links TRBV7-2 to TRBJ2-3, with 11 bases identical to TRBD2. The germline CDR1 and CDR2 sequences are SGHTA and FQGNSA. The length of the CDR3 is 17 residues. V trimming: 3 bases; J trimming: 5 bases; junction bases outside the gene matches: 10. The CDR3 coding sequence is TGTGCCAGCAGCTTGGGTCTTAGCGGGAGGGAGGGAGATACGCAGTATTTT. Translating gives CASSLGLSGREGDTQYF.

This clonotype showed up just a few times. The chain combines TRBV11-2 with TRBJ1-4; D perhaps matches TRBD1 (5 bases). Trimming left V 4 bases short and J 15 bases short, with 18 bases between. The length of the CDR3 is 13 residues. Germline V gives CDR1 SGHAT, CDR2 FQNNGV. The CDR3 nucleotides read TGTGCCAGCAGCTCCACCGGGGCCCCGAGGATGTTTTTT. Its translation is CASSSTGAPRMFF.

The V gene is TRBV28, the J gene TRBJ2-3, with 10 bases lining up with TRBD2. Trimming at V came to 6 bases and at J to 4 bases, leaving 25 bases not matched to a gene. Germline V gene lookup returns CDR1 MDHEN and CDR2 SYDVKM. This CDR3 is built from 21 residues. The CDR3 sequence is CASSSSYLAGEFGGQSDTQYF. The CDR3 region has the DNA TGTGCCAGCAGCAGTTCATATCTAGCGGGAGAATTCGGGGGGCAGTCAGATACGCAGTATTTT. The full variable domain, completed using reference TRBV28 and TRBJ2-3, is DVKVTQSSRYLVKRTGEKVFLECVQDMDHENMFWYRQDPGLGLRLIYFSYDVKMKEKGDIPEGYSVSREKKERFSLILESASTNQTSMYLCASSSSYLAGEFGGQSDTQYFGPGTRLTVL.

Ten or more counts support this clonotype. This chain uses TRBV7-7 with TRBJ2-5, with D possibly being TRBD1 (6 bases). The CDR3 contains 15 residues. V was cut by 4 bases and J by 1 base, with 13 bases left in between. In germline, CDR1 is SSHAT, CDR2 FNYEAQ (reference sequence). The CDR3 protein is CASSYRAGVQETQYF. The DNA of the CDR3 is TGTGCCAGCAGCTACAGGGCTGGGGTCCAAGAGACCCAGTACTTC.

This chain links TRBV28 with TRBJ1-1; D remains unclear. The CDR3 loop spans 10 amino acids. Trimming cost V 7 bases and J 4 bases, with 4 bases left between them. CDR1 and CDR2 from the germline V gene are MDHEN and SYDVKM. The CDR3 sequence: CASTGTEAFF. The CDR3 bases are TGTGCCAGCACGGGCACTGAAGCTTTCTTT.

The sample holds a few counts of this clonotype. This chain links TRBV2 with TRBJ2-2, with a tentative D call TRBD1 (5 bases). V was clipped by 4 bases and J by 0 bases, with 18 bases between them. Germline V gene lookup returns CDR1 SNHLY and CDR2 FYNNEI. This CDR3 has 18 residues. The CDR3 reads CASSGDLGHPANTGELFF. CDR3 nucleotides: TGTGCCAGCAGTGGAGATTTAGGACACCCCGCGAACACCGGGGAGCTGTTTTTT.

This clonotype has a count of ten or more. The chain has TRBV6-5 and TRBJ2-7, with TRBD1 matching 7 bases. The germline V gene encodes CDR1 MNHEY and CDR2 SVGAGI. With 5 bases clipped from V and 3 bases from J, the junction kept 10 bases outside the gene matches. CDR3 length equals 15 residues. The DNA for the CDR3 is TGTGCCAGCAGTCGAACCGGGACAGCCGTCTACGAGCAGTACTTC. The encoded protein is CASSRTGTAVYEQYF.

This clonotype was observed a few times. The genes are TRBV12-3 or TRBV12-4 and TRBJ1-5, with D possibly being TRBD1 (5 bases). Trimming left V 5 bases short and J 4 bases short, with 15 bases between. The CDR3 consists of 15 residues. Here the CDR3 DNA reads TGTGCCAGCAGTCCCCATGGGGGTGGGAATCAGCCCCAGCATTTT. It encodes CASSPHGGGNQPQHF.

CDR3 nucleotide sequence: TGTGCCAGCAGAGCCGGACTTGGGCTTGCCAACACCGGGGAGCTGTTTTTT. Its translation is CASRAGLGLANTGELFF. The rearrangement joins TRBV12-3 or TRBV12-4 to TRBJ2-2; possible D gene TRBD2, 5 bases. With 6 bases removed from V and 2 bases from J, the gap between germline ends came to 19 bases. The CDR3 is 17 amino acids.

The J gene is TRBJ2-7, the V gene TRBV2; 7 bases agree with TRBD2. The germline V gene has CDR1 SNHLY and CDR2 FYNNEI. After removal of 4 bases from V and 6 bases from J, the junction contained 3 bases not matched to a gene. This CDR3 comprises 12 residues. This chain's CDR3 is CASSVVAGEQYF. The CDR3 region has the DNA TGTGCCAGCAGTGTGGTAGCGGGCGAGCAGTACTTC.